Given below is one TCR beta chain in context. Germline CDR1 and CDR2: DFQATT and SNEGSKA (reference sequence). Trimming cost V 2 bases and J 11 bases, with 9 bases left between them. The CDR3 has 11 amino acids. The sample originates from a study of identical twins. TCRdb processed the 5' RACE reads anew with MiXCR; each CDR3 protein has one entry. The table has 500,000 or so distinct CDR3 sequences, 22% seen once. These data were also reused for a study on T cells expressing NK-cell markers. Per that study: Researchers report these clonotypes also headed the CD3+CD56-NKG2C+ fraction in a few donors.

Material: CD4+ T cells sorted from blood. The sequence derives from a young woman in good health. The chain is built from TRBV20-1 and TRBJ1-4; D is unresolved. CDR3 DNA sequence: TGCAGTGCTAGAAGCCTCGGGAAACTGTTTTTT. Protein: CSARSLGKLFF.